This TCR beta chain derives from a study of T cells in Graves' hyperthyroidism and ophthalmopathy. A word on this clonotype: The antigen remains unidentified.

Amplification of TCR beta CDR3 regions used RNA as the template. TCR CDR3 regions were first amplified by RT-PCR with HTBI primers. TCRdb reprocessed the multiplex PCR reads via MiXCR and lists one record per CDR3 protein. The profile covers about 600,000 distinct CDR3 sequences, with roughly 16% appearing a single time and roughly 3.4% taken by the ten largest. Subjects with ophthalmopathy showed a Clinical Activity Score no lower than 3, a NOSPECS grade no lower than 4, and a duration shorter than 3 months. The study's findings and limits: Using 13 V-J features, a model discriminated ophthalmopathy from stable hyperthyroidism.

Material for sequencing was blood. The TCR originated in a woman aged 40 to 55 with Graves' ophthalmopathy.

CDR3 nucleotide sequence: TGCGCCAGCAGCTCCGAAAGACAGGGCCCAACCGGGGAGCTGTTTTTT. Its translation is CASSSERQGPTGELFF. The chain recombines TRBV5-1 with TRBJ2-2, with TRBD1 matching over 7 bases. With 3 bases clipped from V and 5 bases from J, the junction kept 10 bases outside the gene matches. CDR1 and CDR2 (germline): SGHRS, YFSETQ. The CDR3 sequence is 16 residues long.